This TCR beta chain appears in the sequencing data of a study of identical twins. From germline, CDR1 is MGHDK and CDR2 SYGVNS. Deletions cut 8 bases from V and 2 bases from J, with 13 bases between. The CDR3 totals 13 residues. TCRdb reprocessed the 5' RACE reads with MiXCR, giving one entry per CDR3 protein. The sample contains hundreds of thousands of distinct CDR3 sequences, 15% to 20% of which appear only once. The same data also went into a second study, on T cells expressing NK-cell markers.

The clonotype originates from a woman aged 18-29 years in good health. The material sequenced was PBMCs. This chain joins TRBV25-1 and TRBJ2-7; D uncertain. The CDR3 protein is CASGGTATYEQYF. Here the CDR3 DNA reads TGTGCCAGCGGTGGCACAGCCACCTACGAGCAGTACTTC.